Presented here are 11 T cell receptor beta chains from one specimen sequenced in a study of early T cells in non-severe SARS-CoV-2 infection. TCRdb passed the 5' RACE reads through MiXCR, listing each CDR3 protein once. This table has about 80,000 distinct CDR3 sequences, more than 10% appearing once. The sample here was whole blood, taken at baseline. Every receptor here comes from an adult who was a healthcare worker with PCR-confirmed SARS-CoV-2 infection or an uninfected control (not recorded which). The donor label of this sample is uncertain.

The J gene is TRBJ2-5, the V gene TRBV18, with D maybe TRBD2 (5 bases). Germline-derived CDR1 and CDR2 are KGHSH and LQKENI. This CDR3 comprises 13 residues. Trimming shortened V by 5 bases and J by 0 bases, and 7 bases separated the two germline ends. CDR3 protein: CASSTGNQETQYF. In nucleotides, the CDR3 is TGTGCCAGCTCAACCGGGAACCAAGAGACCCAGTACTTC.

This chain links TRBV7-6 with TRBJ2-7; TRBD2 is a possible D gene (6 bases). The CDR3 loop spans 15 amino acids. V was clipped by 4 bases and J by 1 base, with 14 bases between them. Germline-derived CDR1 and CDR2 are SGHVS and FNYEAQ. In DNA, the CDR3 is TGTGCCAGCAGCTCACGGGAGTCACTTTCCTACGAGCAGTACTTC. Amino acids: CASSSRESLSYEQYF.

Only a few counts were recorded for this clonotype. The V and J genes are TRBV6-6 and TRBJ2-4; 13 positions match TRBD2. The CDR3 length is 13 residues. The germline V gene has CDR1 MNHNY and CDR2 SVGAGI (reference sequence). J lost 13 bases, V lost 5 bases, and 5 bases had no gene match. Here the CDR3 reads CASSNGLAGAQYF. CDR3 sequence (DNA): TGTGCCAGCAGTAACGGACTAGCGGGAGCCCAGTACTTC.

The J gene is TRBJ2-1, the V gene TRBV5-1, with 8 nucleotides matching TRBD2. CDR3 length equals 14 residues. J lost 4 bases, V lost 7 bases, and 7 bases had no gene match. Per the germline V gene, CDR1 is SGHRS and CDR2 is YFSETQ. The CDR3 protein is CASQRLARYNEQFF. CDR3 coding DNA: TGCGCCAGCCAACGACTAGCGAGATACAATGAGCAGTTCTTC.

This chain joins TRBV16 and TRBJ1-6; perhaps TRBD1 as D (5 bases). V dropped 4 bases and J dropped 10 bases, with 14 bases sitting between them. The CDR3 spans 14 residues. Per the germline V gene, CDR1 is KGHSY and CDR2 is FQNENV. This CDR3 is CASSRAGVQSPLHF. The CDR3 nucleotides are TGTGCCAGCAGCCGGGCGGGGGTGCAGTCACCCCTCCACTTT.

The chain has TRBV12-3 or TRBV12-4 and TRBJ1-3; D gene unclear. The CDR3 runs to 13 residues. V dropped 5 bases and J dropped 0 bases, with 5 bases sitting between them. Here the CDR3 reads CASSHNSGNTIYF. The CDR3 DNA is TGTGCCAGCAGTCATAACTCTGGAAACACCATATATTTT.

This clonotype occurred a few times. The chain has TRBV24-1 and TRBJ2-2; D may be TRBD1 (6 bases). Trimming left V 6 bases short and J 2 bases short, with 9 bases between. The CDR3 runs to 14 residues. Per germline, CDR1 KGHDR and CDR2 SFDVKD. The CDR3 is CATSTTGNTGELFF. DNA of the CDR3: TGTGCCACCAGTACGACAGGAAACACCGGGGAGCTGTTTTTT.

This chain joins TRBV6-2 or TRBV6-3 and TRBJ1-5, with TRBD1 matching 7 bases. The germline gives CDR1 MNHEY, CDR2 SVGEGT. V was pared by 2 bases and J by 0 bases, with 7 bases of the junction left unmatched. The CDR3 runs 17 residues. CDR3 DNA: TGTGCCAGCAGTTACAGGGCGACAGGGTCTAGCAATCAGCCCCAGCATTTT. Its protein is CASSYRATGSSNQPQHF.

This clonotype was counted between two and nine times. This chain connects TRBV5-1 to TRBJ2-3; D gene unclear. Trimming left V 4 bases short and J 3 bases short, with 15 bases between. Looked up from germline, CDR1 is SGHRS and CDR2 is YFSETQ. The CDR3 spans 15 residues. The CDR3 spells CASSPSGSGTDTQYF. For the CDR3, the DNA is TGCGCCAGCAGCCCCTCAGGCTCCGGAACAGATACGCAGTATTTT. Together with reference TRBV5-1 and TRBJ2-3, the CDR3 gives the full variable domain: KAGVTQTPRYLIKTRGQQVTLSCSPISGHRSVSWYQQTPGQGLQFLFEYFSETQRNKGNFPGRFSGRQFSNSRSEMNVSTLELGDSALYLCASSPSGSGTDTQYFGPGTRLTVL.

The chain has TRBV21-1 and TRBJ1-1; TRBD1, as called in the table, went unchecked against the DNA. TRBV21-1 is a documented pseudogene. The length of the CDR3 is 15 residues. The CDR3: CASSGGTAVFTEAFF. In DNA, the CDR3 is TGTGCCAGCAGCGGGGGGACAGCTGTATTCACTGAAGCTTTCTTT.

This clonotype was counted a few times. CDR3 in amino acids: CASTKVGRGSSYNEQFF. DNA for the CDR3: TGCGCCAGCACCAAGGTGGGGCGCGGAAGCTCCTACAATGAGCAGTTCTTC. V gene TRBV5-1 combines with J gene TRBJ2-1; possibly TRBD1 for D (5 bases). V was cut by 6 bases and J by 0 bases, with 19 bases left in between. This CDR3 comprises 17 residues. Germline V gives CDR1 SGHRS, CDR2 YFSETQ.